One sample yielded the 23 T cell receptor beta chains listed below, sequenced in a study of T cell repertoires in ileal Crohn's disease. Time point indicated: neoterminal ileum biopsy at postoperative endoscopy, about 6 months after surgery. Some clones are missing from TCRdb's copy, which holds only in-frame ones; the method was immunoSEQ multiplex PCR. The data show approximately 7,200 clones, 72% seen once. Sequencing was done on a sample of ileal tissue. The source is an adult with Crohn's disease.

The V and J genes are TRBV19 and TRBJ2-5; TRBD2 matches at 7 bases. V dropped 6 bases and J dropped 11; count of bases not matched to a gene: 12. CDR1 is LNHDA, CDR2 SQIVND, per germline (reference sequence). This CDR3 spans 13 amino acids. CDR3 sequence: CASSPGTTGEQYF. The CDR3 DNA is TGTGCCAGTAGCCCCGGGACTACCGGGGAGCAGTACTTC. The variable domain in full, completed from reference TRBV19 and TRBJ2-5, reads DGGITQSPKYLFRKEGQNVTLSCEQNLNHDAMYWYRQDPGQGLRLIYYSQIVNDFQKGDIAEGYSVSREKKESFPLTVTSAQKNPTAFYLCASSPGTTGEQYFGPGTRLLVL.

This sequence joins TRBV19 and TRBJ2-2; possible D gene TRBD1, 5 bases. The V and J ends lost 3 bases and 3 bases respectively, with 11 bases between them. Germline-derived CDR1 and CDR2 are LNHDA and SQIVND (reference sequence). There are 15 residues in the CDR3. Written as DNA, the CDR3 is TGTGCCAGTAGTATTTCCAGGGTAGACACCGGGGAGCTGTTTTTT. It codes for CASSISRVDTGELFF.

About this clone itself: Mismatch with germline at one junction end may stem from a read error. This chain connects TRBV30 to TRBJ1-2; D remains ambiguous. The V gene's germline CDR1 is GTSNPN and CDR2 SVGIG (reference sequence). This CDR3 is built from 11 residues. Written as DNA, the CDR3 is TGTGCCTGGAGTGTAATCCCCAATTTCTACTTC. Translating gives CAWSVIPNFYF.

This chain links TRBV7-9 with TRBJ1-6, with TRBD1 matching 7 bases. This CDR3 spans 13 amino acids. The V segment lost 5 bases and the J segment 8 bases; nucleotides outside the gene matches: 3. The germline V gene encodes CDR1 SEHNR and CDR2 FQNEAQ (reference sequence). CDR3 DNA sequence: TGTGCCAGCAGCACAACAGGGGATTCACCCCTCCACTTT. Its protein product is CASSTTGDSPLHF.

This chain links TRBV29-1 with TRBJ2-7, with TRBD1 matching 9 bases. Losses at the gene ends were 6 bases for V and 3 bases for J; bases not matched to a gene: 6. In germline, CDR1 is SQVTM, CDR2 ANQGSEA. This CDR3 comprises 13 residues. This CDR3 is CSVREGQGYEQYF. In nucleotides, the CDR3 is TGCAGCGTCCGTGAGGGACAGGGCTACGAGCAGTACTTC.

The chain combines TRBV4-1 with TRBJ1-2; the match to TRBD1 covers 12 bases. This CDR3 has 16 amino acids. Per germline, CDR1 MGHRA and CDR2 YSYEKL. V shed 0 bases and J 8 bases; nucleotides not matched to a gene: 7. CDR3 amino acids: CASSQDTGQGARGYTF. The DNA of the CDR3 is TGCGCCAGCAGCCAAGATACGGGACAGGGGGCGCGAGGCTACACCTTC.

DNA for the CDR3: TGTGCCAGCAGCTTTACTACCGACTACGAGCAGTACTTC. This sequence encodes CASSFTTDYEQYF. V gene TRBV11-2 combines with J gene TRBJ2-7; the D is unclear. Germline V gene data show CDR1 as SGHAT and CDR2 as FQNNGV. V shed 3 bases and J shed 3 bases, with 9 bases lying between them. The CDR3 is made up of 13 amino acids.

CDR3 amino acids: CAWSGRSPYGYTF. The CDR3 DNA is TGTGCCTGGAGCGGCAGGTCGCCCTATGGCTACACCTTC. The chain uses TRBV30 and TRBJ1-2; D unclear. The CDR3 consists of 13 residues. Germline lookup yields CDR1 GTSNPN and CDR2 SVGIG (reference sequence). V dropped 3 bases and J dropped 4 bases, with 12 bases sitting between them.

The chain combines TRBV2 with TRBJ2-5; the match to TRBD1 covers 12 bases. V dropped 4 bases and J dropped 5; count of bases not matched to a gene: 5. The CDR3 is made up of 15 amino acids. CDR1 is SNHLY, CDR2 FYNNEI, per germline. The DNA for the CDR3 is TGTGCCAGCAGTGTGGGACAGGGGGCGTTGGAGACCCAGTACTTC. This sequence encodes CASSVGQGALETQYF.

This clone showed up just a few times. The genes are TRBV5-1 and TRBJ1-3; no clear D gene. Trimming cost V 4 bases and J 0 bases, with 8 bases left between them. The CDR3 spans 14 residues. Per germline, CDR1 SGHRS and CDR2 YFSETQ. The CDR3 nucleotides read TGCGCCAGCAGCCAGGCAGCCTCTGGAAACACCATATATTTT. Translated, it gives CASSQAASGNTIYF.

This clone was counted only a few times. The chain employs TRBV7-2 and TRBJ2-2, with 9 bases identical to TRBD1. CDR3 length: 15 residues. Losses at the gene ends were 6 bases for V and 2 bases for J; bases not matched to a gene: 4. CDR1 is SGHTA and CDR2 is FQGNSA in the germline V gene. The CDR3 sequence is CASRSGQGNTGELFF. The CDR3 DNA reads as TGTGCCAGCAGGTCGGGACAGGGTAACACCGGGGAGCTGTTTTTT.

This chain joins TRBV2 and TRBJ2-7; 10 positions match TRBD1. CDR3 size: 14 residues. V shed 6 bases and J 0 bases; nucleotides not matched to a gene: 2. Germline CDR1 reads SNHLY; CDR2 reads FYNNEI. The CDR3 loop is CASSRTGGSYEQYF. CDR3 in DNA: TGTGCCAGCAGCAGGACAGGGGGCTCCTACGAGCAGTACTTC.

The gene calls are TRBV6-6 and TRBJ1-3; D unresolved. The CDR3 is 15 residues long. Trimming left V 6 bases short and J 0 bases short, with 12 bases between. CDR1 is MNHNY and CDR2 is SVGAGI in the germline V gene (reference sequence). In DNA, the CDR3 is TGTGCCAGCAGCGACTTCCAGATCTCTGGAAACACCATATATTTT. Protein sequence: CASSDFQISGNTIYF.

The chain employs TRBV5-6 and TRBJ2-7, with 12 bases aligning to TRBD2. V was pared by 1 base and J by 8 bases, with 13 bases of the junction left unmatched. The CDR3 runs 17 residues. The germline gives CDR1 SGHDT, CDR2 YYEEEE. The CDR3 spells CASSLRASGRASIKQYF. The CDR3 coding sequence is TGTGCCAGCAGCTTGCGGGCTAGCGGGAGGGCCTCAATTAAGCAGTACTTC. Looking up the rest from reference TRBV5-6 and TRBJ2-7 gives the full variable domain: DAGVTQSPTHLIKTRGQQVTLRCSPKSGHDTVSWYQQALGQGPQFIFQYYEEEERQRGNFPDRFSGHQFPNYSSELNVNALLLGDSALYLCASSLRASGRASIKQYFGPGTRLTVT.

The CDR3 protein is CASSLAGQGGQPQHF. CDR3 coding DNA: TGCGCCAGCAGCTTGGCGGGACAGGGGGGACAGCCCCAGCATTTT. The chain employs TRBV5-1 and TRBJ1-5, with TRBD1 matching over 11 bases. After removal of 0 bases from V and 7 bases from J, the junction contained 3 bases not matched to a gene. The CDR3 consists of 15 residues. Germline CDR1 reads SGHRS; CDR2 reads YFSETQ. Full variable domain (missing parts from reference TRBV5-1 and TRBJ1-5): KAGVTQTPRYLIKTRGQQVTLSCSPISGHRSVSWYQQTPGQGLQFLFEYFSETQRNKGNFPGRFSGRQFSNSRSEMNVSTLELGDSALYLCASSLAGQGGQPQHFGDGTRLSIL.

J is TRBJ2-2 and V is TRBV28; the D is unclear. From germline, CDR1 is MDHEN and CDR2 SYDVKM. V dropped 5 bases and J dropped 3 bases, with 4 bases sitting between them. This CDR3 contains 12 residues. CDR3 DNA sequence: TGTGCCAGCAGTCTTTACACCGGGGAGCTGTTTTTT. This codes for CASSLYTGELFF.

The chain has TRBV30 and TRBJ1-2, with D perhaps matching TRBD1 (6 bases). V dropped 3 bases and J dropped 4 bases, with 15 bases sitting between them. Germline CDR1 is GTSNPN and CDR2 is SVGIG (reference sequence). CDR3 length equals 14 residues. The CDR3 reads CAWRWGRLLYGYTF. CDR3 DNA: TGTGCCTGGAGATGGGGGCGCCTGCTCTATGGCTACACCTTC.

The gene calls are TRBV6-4 and TRBJ1-2; possible D gene TRBD1, 5 bases. CDR1 is MRHNA, CDR2 SNTAGT, per germline. Trimming pared 4 bases from V and 2 bases from J, leaving 11 bases between. This CDR3 comprises 14 residues. For the CDR3, the DNA is TGTGCCAGCAGTGTTTCCCAGGGCAACTATGGCTACACCTTC. The encoded protein is CASSVSQGNYGYTF.

The V and J genes are TRBV10-3 and TRBJ2-7; a possible D gene is TRBD1 (5 bases). Trimming cost V 6 bases and J 3 bases, with 9 bases left between them. The CDR3 contains 12 residues. Germline assignment: CDR1 ENHRY and CDR2 SYGVKD. CDR3 amino acids: CAISSTVYEQYF. CDR3 sequence (DNA): TGTGCCATCAGCTCGACAGTCTACGAGCAGTACTTC.

The chain has TRBV5-6 and TRBJ1-6; D gene uncertain. The CDR3 covers 12 residues. Germline CDR1 reads SGHDT; CDR2 reads YYEEEE. With 4 bases removed from V and 12 bases from J, the gap between germline ends came to 11 bases. CDR3 loop: CASSGLERPLHF. The CDR3 nucleotides read TGTGCCAGCAGCGGACTAGAAAGACCCCTCCACTTT.

V gene TRBV30 combines with J gene TRBJ1-6, with no clear D. The CDR3 is made up of 14 amino acids. Per the germline V gene, CDR1 is GTSNPN and CDR2 is SVGIG (reference sequence). Trimming cost V 2 bases and J 7 bases, with 12 bases left between them. The CDR3 DNA sequence: TGTGCCTGGAGTACCGGGAGGCAAAATTCACCCCTCCACTTT. It translates to CAWSTGRQNSPLHF.

V gene TRBV11-3 combines with J gene TRBJ2-7; no definite D call. The CDR3 covers 13 residues. The germline V gene encodes CDR1 SGHNT and CDR2 YENEEA. The ends were cut back, 2 bases at V and 3 bases at J, with 8 bases in the middle. CDR3 DNA sequence: TGTGCCAGCAGCTTACAGGTTCTCTACGAGCAGTACTTC. This codes for CASSLQVLYEQYF. The variable domain in full, with the rest retrieved from reference TRBV11-3 and TRBJ2-7, is EAGVVQSPRYKIIEKKQPVAFWCNPISGHNTLYWYLQNLGQGPELLIRYENEEAVDDSQLPKDRFSAERLKGVDSTLKIQPAELGDSAVYLCASSLQVLYEQYFGPGTRLTVT.

The genes are TRBV6-1 and TRBJ2-7; tentative D call: TRBD1 (8 bases). Trimming took 4 bases from V and 7 from J, leaving 20 bases between them. The CDR3 has 15 residues. Germline loops: CDR1 MNHNS, CDR2 SASEGT. The CDR3 nucleotides read TGTGCCAGCAGTGTTTATTTGACAGGGGAGGGAGAGCAGTACTTC. Its protein product is CASSVYLTGEGEQYF.